Listed here are 13 T cell receptor beta chains from one sample, sequenced in a study of T cell responses to AZD1222 COVID-19 vaccine. Profiling relied on immunoSEQ multiplex PCR, and the TCRdb table lists in-frame clones only, not all of them. In the table there are over 65,000 clones, approximately 89% of which are singletons. Sequenced material: peripheral blood, taken 28 days after the second AZD1222 dose. These TCRs come from an adult who received the AZD1222 COVID-19 vaccine.

V and J are TRBV3-1 (or the pseudogene TRBV3-2) and TRBJ2-7; D ambiguous. Trimming took off 3 bases at V and 6 bases at J, with 6 bases between the two ends. This CDR3 has 11 amino acids. Germline CDR1 LGHDT, CDR2 YNNKEL (reference sequence). The CDR3 coding sequence is TGTGCCAGCAGCCAGTTGAGCGAGCAGTACTTC. It encodes CASSQLSEQYF.

The chain combines TRBV7-2 with TRBJ1-6; D possibly corresponds to TRBD1 (5 bases). V was clipped by 0 bases and J by 3 bases, with 9 bases between them. This CDR3 is built from 16 residues. Germline V gene lookup returns CDR1 SGHTA and CDR2 FQGNSA. CDR3 region: CASSLAGTDYNSPLHF. DNA for the CDR3: TGTGCCAGCAGCTTAGCGGGGACGGACTATAATTCACCCCTCCACTTT.

The chain joins TRBV6-2 or TRBV6-3 to TRBJ2-3; 9 bases fit TRBD2. Germline values: CDR1 MNHEY, CDR2 SVGEGT. V gave up 2 bases and J gave up 5 bases; unmatched junction bases: 2. The length of the CDR3 is 14 residues. CDR3 DNA: TGTGCCAGCAGTTACAGGACTAGCGAAGATACGCAGTATTTT. It codes for CASSYRTSEDTQYF.

The CDR3 nucleotides read TGCGCCAGCAGCCTGAGTTGGGGGCGGGATTCACCCCTCCACTTT. As protein: CASSLSWGRDSPLHF. J is TRBJ1-6 and V is TRBV4-3; D may be TRBD1 (6 bases). The V end lost 4 bases, the J end lost 8 bases, and 15 bases lay between the germline ends. CDR1 and CDR2 (germline): LGHNA, YSLEER. CDR3 length: 15 residues.

This clone was seen a handful of times. This sequence joins TRBV3-1 (or the pseudogene TRBV3-2) and TRBJ2-3; D is uncertain. CDR1 is LGHDT and CDR2 is YNNKEL in the germline V gene (reference sequence). Trimming took 0 bases from V and 0 from J, leaving 4 bases between them. This CDR3 is built from 14 residues. In nucleotides, the CDR3 is TGTGCCAGCAGCCAAGAGGACAGCACAGATACGCAGTATTTT. Residues: CASSQEDSTDTQYF.

This chain uses TRBV6-1 with TRBJ1-2; D remains ambiguous. The CDR3 sequence is 13 residues long. Germline V gene sequence: CDR1 MNHNS, CDR2 SASEGT. V lost 1 base, J lost 7 bases, and 10 bases lay in between. DNA for the CDR3: TGTGCCAGCAGTGAAGGGCAGGTGGGTGGCTACACCTTC. This gives the protein CASSEGQVGGYTF.

The chain joins TRBV27 to TRBJ1-2; TRBD1 might be the D (5 bases). Germline CDR1 MNHEY, CDR2 SMNVEV (reference sequence). This CDR3 has 13 residues. The ends were cut back, 5 bases at V and 8 bases at J, with 15 bases in the middle. The CDR3 DNA follows: TGTGCCAGCAGTCCCTGGGGCGTGAGAGGCTACACCTTC. Amino acids: CASSPWGVRGYTF.

The rearrangement uses TRBV7-6 and TRBJ2-3, with D possibly being TRBD1 (6 bases). This CDR3 spans 13 amino acids. Germline CDR1 reads SGHVS; CDR2 reads FNYEAQ. V was clipped by 3 bases and J by 3 bases, with 7 bases between them. The CDR3 coding sequence is TGTGCCAGCAGCTTTCAGGGGACAGATACGCAGTATTTT. It codes for CASSFQGTDTQYF.

The chain links TRBV19 to TRBJ1-5; D is unresolved. With 9 bases removed from V and 1 base from J, the gap between germline ends came to 16 bases. The CDR3 spans 15 residues. Germline V gene lookup returns CDR1 LNHDA and CDR2 SQIVND (reference sequence). The CDR3, as DNA: TGTGCCAGGAAGCGGGGTCGCGGAAGCAATCAGCCCCAGCATTTT. Amino acid sequence: CARKRGRGSNQPQHF. The full variable domain, completed using reference TRBV19 and TRBJ1-5, is DGGITQSPKYLFRKEGQNVTLSCEQNLNHDAMYWYRQDPGQGLRLIYYSQIVNDFQKGDIAEGYSVSREKKESFPLTVTSAQKNPTAFYLCARKRGRGSNQPQHFGDGTRLSIL.

There are a few counts of this clone. The chain uses TRBV4-1 and TRBJ1-3; D is uncertain. CDR3 size: 14 residues. Per germline, CDR1 MGHRA and CDR2 YSYEKL. V gave up 1 base and J gave up 0 bases, with 4 bases separating them. The chain's CDR3 is CASSQGVSGNTIYF. The CDR3 DNA is TGCGCCAGCAGCCAAGGAGTCTCTGGAAACACCATATATTTT.

This clone was counted a few times. This chain links TRBV20-1 with TRBJ2-7; D unresolved. Germline CDR1 is DFQATT and CDR2 is SNEGSKA (reference sequence). The germline V and J ends were trimmed by 2 bases and 2 bases, with 4 bases remaining between them. This CDR3 is 11 amino acids long. This CDR3 is CSARQAYEQYF. Written as DNA, the CDR3 is TGCAGTGCTAGACAGGCCTACGAGCAGTACTTC.

The CDR3 region has the DNA TGTGCCAGCAGTTATATAGGCTCCTACAATGAGCAGTTCTTC. Amino acid sequence: CASSYIGSYNEQFF. The chain joins TRBV7-2 to TRBJ2-1; no reliable D call. V lost 6 bases and J 0 bases, leaving 9 bases between the germline ends. This CDR3 has 14 residues. The germline V gene encodes CDR1 SGHTA and CDR2 FQGNSA.

This clone showed up just once. The chain links TRBV27 to TRBJ2-7; TRBD1 agrees at 8 bases. CDR1 is MNHEY and CDR2 is SMNVEV in the germline V gene (reference sequence). CDR3 size: 15 residues. J lost 3 bases, V lost 6 bases, and 10 bases had no gene match. The CDR3 protein is CASRKKTGAIYEQYF. In DNA form, the CDR3 reads TGTGCCAGCAGAAAAAAGACAGGGGCCATCTACGAGCAGTACTTC.